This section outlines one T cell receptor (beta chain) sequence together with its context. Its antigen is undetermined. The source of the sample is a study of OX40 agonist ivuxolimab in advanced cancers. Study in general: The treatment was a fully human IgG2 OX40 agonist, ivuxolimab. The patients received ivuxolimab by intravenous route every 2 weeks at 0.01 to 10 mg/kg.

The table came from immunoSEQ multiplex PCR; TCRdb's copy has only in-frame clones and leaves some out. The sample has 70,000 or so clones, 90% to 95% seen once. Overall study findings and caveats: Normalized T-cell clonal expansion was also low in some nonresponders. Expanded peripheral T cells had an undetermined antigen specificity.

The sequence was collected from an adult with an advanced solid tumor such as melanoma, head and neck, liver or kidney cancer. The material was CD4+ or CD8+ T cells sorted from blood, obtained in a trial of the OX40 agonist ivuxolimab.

CDR3 sequence (DNA): TGTGCCAGCAGCTTGAAGGGGGGGCGAGGGGATGAAGCTTTCTTT. It codes for CASSLKGGRGDEAFF. The V gene is TRBV11-2, the J gene TRBJ1-1; a possible D gene is TRBD1 (6 bases). The germline V and J ends were trimmed by 3 bases and 7 bases, with 18 bases remaining between them. This CDR3 is built from 15 residues. CDR1 and CDR2 from the germline V gene are SGHAT and FQNNGV.